This T cell receptor beta chain was identified during a study of T cell responses to AZD1222 COVID-19 vaccine. In its sample, this clone was seen once. The CDR3 runs 15 residues. CDR1 is LNHNV, CDR2 YYDKDF, per germline (reference sequence). V dropped 6 bases and J dropped 1; count of bases not matched to a gene: 6. This table comes from immunoSEQ multiplex PCR, and its TCRdb copy is limited to in-frame clones, with some not included. The sample lists approximately 140,000 clones; roughly nine tenths were seen once. The sequence came from an adult who received the AZD1222 COVID-19 vaccine. The source was peripheral blood, collected 28 days after the second AZD1222 dose. The chain has TRBV15 and TRBJ1-1; TRBD1 matches at 9 bases. CDR3 in amino acids: CATSALDRGNTEAFF. The CDR3 DNA reads TGTGCCACCAGTGCTCTGGACAGGGGGAACACTGAAGCTTTCTTT.